These 28 T cell receptor beta chains came from one sample sequenced in a study of T cells in Graves' hyperthyroidism and ophthalmopathy. TCR beta CDR3 regions were amplified from RNA. Using the HTBI primer set, a first-round RT-PCR was run on the TCR CDR3. TCRdb redid the calling of the multiplex PCR reads with MiXCR, one entry per CDR3 protein. The table shows 300,000 to 400,000 distinct CDR3 sequences, with approximately 22% occurring only once. Sequencing input: blood. All receptors derive from a woman between 50 and 59 years old with Graves' hyperthyroidism.

This chain uses TRBV28 with TRBJ2-3; perhaps D is TRBD1 or TRBD2 (5 bases each). The V and J ends lost 7 bases and 6 bases respectively, with 17 bases between them. The germline CDR1 and CDR2 sequences are MDHEN and SYDVKM. The CDR3 covers 14 residues. The CDR3 is CASIRWRWGDTQYF. The CDR3 DNA follows: TGTGCCAGCATCAGGTGGCGGTGGGGGGATACGCAGTATTTT.

This clonotype was detected only once. The chain employs TRBV20-1 and TRBJ2-3; 14 positions match TRBD2. This CDR3 spans 17 amino acids. Germline loops: CDR1 DFQATT, CDR2 SNEGSKA (reference sequence). J lost 3 bases, V lost 0 bases, and 5 bases had no gene match. CDR3 coding DNA: TGCAGTGCTAGAGATCGGACTAGCGGGGGGCGAACAGATACGCAGTATTTT. As protein: CSARDRTSGGRTDTQYF.

The chain couples TRBV25-1 to TRBJ2-2; D remains ambiguous. CDR1 is MGHDK and CDR2 is SYGVNS in the germline V gene. The CDR3 runs to 15 residues. Trimming cost V 1 base and J 4 bases, with 10 bases left between them. CDR3 in DNA: TGTGCCAGCAGTGAATCTCTAGGACCCACCGGGGAGCTGTTTTTT. Encoded protein: CASSESLGPTGELFF.

This clonotype was counted a few times. The gene calls are TRBV5-5 and TRBJ1-1; D is undetermined. V shed 2 bases and J shed 1 base, with 12 bases lying between them. CDR3 length: 15 amino acids. Germline values: CDR1 SGHKS, CDR2 YYEKEE (reference sequence). The CDR3 is CASSFMPGQNTEAFF. The DNA for the CDR3 is TGTGCCAGCAGCTTTATGCCAGGCCAGAACACTGAAGCTTTCTTT.

This clonotype has just a few counts. The chain uses TRBV15 and TRBJ1-2; 7 bases line up with TRBD1. CDR1 and CDR2 (germline): LNHNV, YYDKDF (reference sequence). The CDR3 contains 14 residues. J was trimmed by 4 bases and V by 6 bases; bases with no gene match: 8. The CDR3 sequence is CATSRDSDFYGYTF. CDR3 nucleotide sequence: TGTGCCACCAGTCGGGACAGCGATTTCTATGGCTACACCTTC.

This clonotype has at least ten counts. The chain combines TRBV24-1 with TRBJ1-2; no clear D gene. Per germline, CDR1 KGHDR and CDR2 SFDVKD. V shed 2 bases and J shed 4 bases, with 4 bases lying between them. CDR3 length: 12 amino acids. CDR3 sequence (DNA): TGTGCCACCAGTGATTCTACCTATGGCTACACCTTC. As protein: CATSDSTYGYTF.

The rearrangement joins TRBV20-1 to TRBJ2-1, with D possibly TRBD2 on 5 matching bases. This CDR3 comprises 15 residues. Germline-derived CDR1 and CDR2 are DFQATT and SNEGSKA (reference sequence). Trimming took off 6 bases at V and 0 bases at J, with 15 bases between the two ends. The CDR3 protein is CSATTETNSYNEQFF. CDR3 in DNA: TGCAGTGCCACGACCGAGACTAACTCCTACAATGAGCAGTTCTTC.

This clonotype has a handful of counts. CDR3 loop: CASRGGDLRTYEQYF. The CDR3 DNA reads TGTGCCAGCAGGGGGGGGGACCTGAGAACCTACGAGCAGTACTTC. The chain is built from TRBV2 and TRBJ2-7; the match to TRBD2 covers 7 bases. The germline V gene has CDR1 SNHLY and CDR2 FYNNEI. V dropped 6 bases and J dropped 2; count of bases not matched to a gene: 10. The CDR3 covers 15 residues.

Ten or more counts support this clonotype. The chain carries TRBV15 and TRBJ2-7; 7 bases are a match to TRBD2. Trimming at V came to 0 bases and at J to 6 bases, leaving 2 bases not matched to a gene. Per germline, CDR1 LNHNV and CDR2 YYDKDF (reference sequence). The CDR3 spans 13 residues. CDR3 in amino acids: CATSRDREGEQYF. The CDR3 DNA reads TGTGCCACCAGCAGAGATAGGGAGGGCGAGCAGTACTTC.

The chain has TRBV5-1 and TRBJ2-6, with 9 bases matching TRBD2. The CDR3 has 18 residues. Germline values: CDR1 SGHRS, CDR2 YFSETQ. V was clipped by 0 bases and J by 2 bases; unmatched bases: 6. The CDR3 reads CASSLVAGDSAGANVLTF. Written as DNA, the CDR3 is TGCGCCAGCAGCTTGGTAGCGGGAGATTCCGCTGGGGCCAACGTCCTGACTTTC.

The chain is built from TRBV18 and TRBJ2-5; 7 bases map to TRBD1. This CDR3 comprises 19 residues. CDR1 is KGHSH, CDR2 LQKENI, per germline. Trimming at V came to 4 bases and at J to 3 bases, leaving 20 bases not matched to a gene. The CDR3 DNA is TGTGCCAGCTCACTAAACCTTGGACAGGCCGCGCACGAAAAAGAGACCCAGTACTTC. Amino acid sequence: CASSLNLGQAAHEKETQYF.

This clonotype has just a few counts. The gene calls are TRBV7-8 and TRBJ1-4, with D possibly TRBD1 on 5 matching bases. Trimming removed 5 bases from V and 13 bases from J, with 17 bases in between. The germline CDR1 and CDR2 sequences are SGHVS and FQNEAQ. The CDR3 is 13 amino acids. The CDR3 nucleotides read TGTGCCAGCAGCCCCGTGCCGGCTGACAGACTGTTTTTT. It translates to CASSPVPADRLFF.

This clonotype was detected only a few times. CDR3 region: CSVEFSRQETQYF. Here the CDR3 DNA reads TGCAGCGTTGAATTTAGTAGGCAAGAGACCCAGTACTTC. V gene TRBV29-1 combines with J gene TRBJ2-5; D uncertain. The ends were cut back, 2 bases at V and 2 bases at J, with 9 bases in the middle. The CDR3 length is 13 residues. In germline, CDR1 is SQVTM, CDR2 ANQGSEA.

This clonotype turned up a few times. The chain joins TRBV19 to TRBJ2-1; D not certain. Trimming took off 5 bases at V and 5 bases at J, with 10 bases between the two ends. The CDR3 consists of 13 residues. The germline CDR1 and CDR2 sequences are LNHDA and SQIVND (reference sequence). In DNA, the CDR3 is TGTGCCAGTAGTCCCCGACTTGACAATGAGCAGTTCTTC. Translation gives CASSPRLDNEQFF.

V is TRBV4-1 and J is TRBJ2-5, with TRBD2 identical over 10 bases. Germline V gene sequence: CDR1 MGHRA, CDR2 YSYEKL. After removal of 1 base from V and 4 bases from J, the junction contained 9 bases not matched to a gene. This CDR3 region has 17 residues. The CDR3 loop reads CASSQVGKREGVETQYF. CDR3 in DNA: TGCGCCAGCAGCCAAGTTGGGAAGCGGGAGGGGGTAGAGACCCAGTACTTC.

A few counts support this clonotype. A much larger clone differs from this one at a single base, so this may be a read error. The CDR3, as DNA: TGCAGTGCTAAATCCCGGGACAGGGGGCGTAGAACTAATGAAAAACTGTTTTTT. It yields the protein CSAKSRDRGRRTNEKLFF. The chain recombines TRBV20-1 with TRBJ1-4; 12 nucleotides agree with TRBD1. The CDR3 contains 18 residues. The junction had 10 bases not matched to a gene; V was cut back by 4 bases and J by 1 base. The V gene's germline CDR1 is DFQATT and CDR2 SNEGSKA (reference sequence).

This clonotype has a count of ten or more. V gene TRBV2 combines with J gene TRBJ1-1, with D possibly matching TRBD1 (6 bases). Germline assignment: CDR1 SNHLY and CDR2 FYNNEI. The CDR3 consists of 14 residues. Trimming took 7 bases from V and 1 from J, leaving 13 bases between them. DNA for the CDR3: TGTGCCAGCACCCTACAGGGCGGGAACACTGAAGCTTTCTTT. This encodes CASTLQGGNTEAFF. Combining the CDR3 with reference TRBV2 and TRBJ1-1 gives the whole variable domain EPEVTQTPSHQVTQMGQEVILRCVPISNHLYFYWYRQILGQKVEFLVSFYNNEISEKSEIFDDQFSVERPDGSNFTLKIRSTKLEDSAMYFCASTLQGGNTEAFFGQGTRLTVV.

At least ten counts were recorded for this clonotype. This chain uses TRBV24-1 with TRBJ2-1; D ambiguous. This CDR3 contains 16 residues. Trimming shortened V by 4 bases and J by 7 bases, and 19 bases separated the two germline ends. Germline V gene data show CDR1 as KGHDR and CDR2 as SFDVKD. Here the CDR3 DNA reads TGTGCCACCAGTGACCCTGGACGGGCAGCGACGAATGAGCAGTTCTTC. This sequence encodes CATSDPGRAATNEQFF.

The rearrangement links TRBV3-1 to TRBJ1-4, with D hard to call. Germline V gene lookup returns CDR1 LGHDT and CDR2 YNNKEL (reference sequence). Trimming shortened V by 0 bases and J by 4 bases, and 9 bases separated the two germline ends. This CDR3 spans 15 amino acids. CDR3 residues: CASSQENSNNEKLFF. DNA for the CDR3: TGTGCCAGCAGCCAAGAGAACAGTAATAATGAAAAACTGTTTTTT.

This clonotype occurred many times. J is TRBJ2-3 and V is TRBV3-1; 8 bases agree with TRBD2. Germline loops: CDR1 LGHDT, CDR2 YNNKEL (reference sequence). The CDR3 consists of 16 residues. J lost 4 bases, V lost 4 bases, and 10 bases had no gene match. The CDR3 nucleotides are TGTGCCAGCAGCCTTCACGGAGCGGGAGACTCAGATACGCAGTATTTT. Residues: CASSLHGAGDSDTQYF.

CDR3 bases: TGTGCCAGCAGCTCAGGGGTCCCCTGGGAGTATGGCTACACCTTC. Translating gives CASSSGVPWEYGYTF. The J gene is TRBJ1-2, the V gene TRBV28; D is possibly TRBD1 (6 bases). Germline CDR1 reads MDHEN; CDR2 reads SYDVKM. With 6 bases removed from V and 5 bases from J, the gap between germline ends came to 19 bases. The CDR3 length is 15 residues.

V is TRBV29-1 and J is TRBJ1-1; D gene ambiguous. The V end was cut by 6 bases, the J end by 0 bases, with 8 bases between. This CDR3 contains 12 residues. Germline loops: CDR1 SQVTM, CDR2 ANQGSEA. CDR3: CSVITMNTEAFF. CDR3 sequence (DNA): TGCAGCGTGATTACTATGAACACTGAAGCTTTCTTT.

This clonotype was counted between two and nine times. The chain employs TRBV2 and TRBJ1-5; 8 bases map to TRBD1. Germline trimming cut 4 bases from V and 6 bases from J; bases unmatched to any gene: 8. Germline-derived CDR1 and CDR2 are SNHLY and FYNNEI. This CDR3 is 15 amino acids long. The CDR3 coding sequence is TGTGCCAGCAGTGCCGGAGGACAGGGTGGTCAGCCCCAGCATTTT. As protein: CASSAGGQGGQPQHF. Complete variable domain (other parts from reference TRBV2 and TRBJ1-5): EPEVTQTPSHQVTQMGQEVILRCVPISNHLYFYWYRQILGQKVEFLVSFYNNEISEKSEIFDDQFSVERPDGSNFTLKIRSTKLEDSAMYFCASSAGGQGGQPQHFGDGTRLSIL.

V gene TRBV19 combines with J gene TRBJ2-1; 7 nucleotides align to TRBD2. After removal of 1 base from V and 3 bases from J, the junction contained 9 bases not matched to a gene. This CDR3 is 17 amino acids long. From germline, CDR1 is LNHDA and CDR2 SQIVND (reference sequence). Here the CDR3 DNA reads TGTGCCAGTAGTATAGGCCCCCCTAGCGGAGGCTACAATGAGCAGTTCTTC. It encodes CASSIGPPSGGYNEQFF.

This clonotype was picked up many times. The gene calls are TRBV30 and TRBJ1-5, with TRBD1 matching 10 bases. The J segment lost 1 base and the V segment lost 1 base, leaving 13 bases of the junction unmatched. CDR1 GTSNPN and CDR2 SVGIG come from the germline V gene (reference sequence). This CDR3 is built from 19 residues. The CDR3 nucleotides read TGTGCCTGGAGTGAAGACAGGGGGCTCCTCATTGGAAGCAATCAGCCCCAGCATTTT. Amino acids: CAWSEDRGLLIGSNQPQHF.

This clonotype was detected ten times or more. V gene TRBV7-2 combines with J gene TRBJ1-1; no clear D. The V end lost 4 bases, the J end lost 2 bases, and 11 bases lay between the germline ends. The CDR3 runs to 14 residues. Germline CDR1 SGHTA, CDR2 FQGNSA. The CDR3 DNA is TGTGCCAGCAGCTCAAGGACGGGTAACACTGAAGCTTTCTTT. Protein sequence: CASSSRTGNTEAFF.

The table lists this clonotype with a few counts. The chain employs TRBV5-1 and TRBJ2-5, with D tentatively TRBD2 (6 bases). Germline V gene data show CDR1 as SGHRS and CDR2 as YFSETQ. The CDR3 loop spans 16 amino acids. The V end lost 2 bases, the J end lost 4 bases, and 18 bases lay between the germline ends. The CDR3 here is CASSFGNLEGPETQYF. CDR3 sequence (DNA): TGCGCCAGCAGCTTCGGGAACCTGGAGGGCCCAGAGACCCAGTACTTC. Together with reference TRBV5-1 and TRBJ2-5, the CDR3 gives the full variable domain: KAGVTQTPRYLIKTRGQQVTLSCSPISGHRSVSWYQQTPGQGLQFLFEYFSETQRNKGNFPGRFSGRQFSNSRSEMNVSTLELGDSALYLCASSFGNLEGPETQYFGPGTRLLVL.

This clonotype was counted at least ten times. J is TRBJ1-1 and V is TRBV7-2; D is possibly TRBD1 (5 bases). The CDR3 has 13 amino acids. Trimming pared 1 base from V and 7 bases from J, leaving 10 bases between. Looked up from germline, CDR1 is SGHTA and CDR2 is FQGNSA. CDR3 nucleotide sequence: TGTGCCAGCAGCTTAGAGGGACGGGGTGAAGCTTTCTTT. Its protein product is CASSLEGRGEAFF. Full variable domain (outside the CDR3, taken from reference TRBV7-2 and TRBJ1-1): GAGVSQSPSNKVTEKGKDVELRCDPISGHTALYWYRQSLGQGLEFLIYFQGNSAPDKSGLPSDRFSAERTGGSVSTLTIQRTQQEDSAVYLCASSLEGRGEAFFGQGTRLTVV.